The table lists the clone carrying this TCR beta chain with many counts. This record comes from a study of Graves' ophthalmopathy and Graves' hyperthyroidism. Study at large: Untreated patients at initial diagnosis provided peripheral blood.

PBMCs were density-gradient isolated from around 11 ml fresh blood. RNA transcripts were the source from which TCR beta CDR3 regions were amplified. Second-round multiplex PCR came after first-round RT-PCR with HTBI primers. TCRdb used MiXCR to reprocess the multiplex PCR reads, holding one entry per CDR3 protein. Counted here are about 390,000 distinct CDR3 sequences, roughly 15% occurring once; the ten biggest clones make up about 7%. The sequenced material came from peripheral blood. The origin of this receptor is a woman aged 18 to 35 with stable Graves' hyperthyroidism.

Written as DNA, the CDR3 is TGTGCCAGCAGCTCAGACATCGAAGAGACCCAGTACTTC. Residues: CASSSDIEETQYF. The chain links TRBV11-3 to TRBJ2-5; D is uncertain. Looked up from germline, CDR1 is SGHNT and CDR2 is YENEEA. The V and J ends lost 4 bases and 3 bases respectively, with 9 bases between them. This CDR3 comprises 13 residues.